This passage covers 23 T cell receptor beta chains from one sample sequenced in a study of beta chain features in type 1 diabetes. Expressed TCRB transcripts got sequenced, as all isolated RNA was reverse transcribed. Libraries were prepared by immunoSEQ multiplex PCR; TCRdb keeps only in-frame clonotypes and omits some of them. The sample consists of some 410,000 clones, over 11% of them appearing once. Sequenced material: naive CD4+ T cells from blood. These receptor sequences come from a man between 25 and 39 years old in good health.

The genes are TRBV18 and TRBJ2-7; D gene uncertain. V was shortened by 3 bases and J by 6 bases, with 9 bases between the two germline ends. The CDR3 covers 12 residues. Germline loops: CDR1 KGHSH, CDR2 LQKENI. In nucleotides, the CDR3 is TGTGCCAGCTCACCCCAATCTGGCGAGCAGTACGTC. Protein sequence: CASSPQSGEQYV.

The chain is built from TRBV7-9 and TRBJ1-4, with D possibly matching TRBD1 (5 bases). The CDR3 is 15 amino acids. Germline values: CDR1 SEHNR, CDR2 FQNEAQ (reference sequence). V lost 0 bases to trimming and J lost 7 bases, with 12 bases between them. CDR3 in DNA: TGTGCCAGCAGCTTAGCGGGAGGGACTCGTGAAAAACTGTTTTTT. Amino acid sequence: CASSLAGGTREKLFF.

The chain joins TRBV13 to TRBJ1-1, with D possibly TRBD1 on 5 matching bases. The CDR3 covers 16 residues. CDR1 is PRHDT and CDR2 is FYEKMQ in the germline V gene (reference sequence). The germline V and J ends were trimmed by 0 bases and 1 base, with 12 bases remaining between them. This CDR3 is CASSLGDGQGNTEAFF. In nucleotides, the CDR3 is TGTGCCAGCAGCTTAGGGGATGGCCAGGGGAACACTGAAGCTTTCTTT. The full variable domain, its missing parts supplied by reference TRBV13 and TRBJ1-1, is AAGVIQSPRHLIKEKRETATLKCYPIPRHDTVYWYQQGPGQDPQFLISFYEKMQSDKGSIPDRFSAQQFSDYHSELNMSSLELGDSALYFCASSLGDGQGNTEAFFGQGTRLTVV.

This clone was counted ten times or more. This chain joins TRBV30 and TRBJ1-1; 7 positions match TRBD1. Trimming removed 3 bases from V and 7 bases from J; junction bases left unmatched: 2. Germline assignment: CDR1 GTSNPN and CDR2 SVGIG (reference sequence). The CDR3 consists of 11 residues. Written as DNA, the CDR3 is TGTGCCTGGAGGGGGGACAGTGAAGCTTTCTTT. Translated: CAWRGDSEAFF.

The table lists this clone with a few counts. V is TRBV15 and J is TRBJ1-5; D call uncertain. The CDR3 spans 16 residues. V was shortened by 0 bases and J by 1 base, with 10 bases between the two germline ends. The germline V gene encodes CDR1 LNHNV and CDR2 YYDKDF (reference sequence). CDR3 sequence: CATSRDLGESNQPQHF. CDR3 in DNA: TGTGCCACCAGCAGAGATCTAGGAGAGAGCAATCAGCCCCAGCATTTT.

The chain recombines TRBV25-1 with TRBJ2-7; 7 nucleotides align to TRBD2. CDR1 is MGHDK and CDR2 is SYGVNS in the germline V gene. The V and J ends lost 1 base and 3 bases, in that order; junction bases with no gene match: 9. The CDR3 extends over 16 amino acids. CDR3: CASSELGLAENYEQYV. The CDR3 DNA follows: TGTGCCAGCAGTGAATTGGGTCTAGCGGAAAACTACGAGCAGTACGTC.

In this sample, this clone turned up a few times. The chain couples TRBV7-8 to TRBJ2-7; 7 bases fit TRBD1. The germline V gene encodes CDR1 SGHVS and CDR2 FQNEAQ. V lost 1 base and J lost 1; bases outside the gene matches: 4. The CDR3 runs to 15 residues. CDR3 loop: CASSLEQGKSYEQYV. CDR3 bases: TGTGCCAGCAGCTTAGAACAGGGGAAATCCTACGAGCAGTACGTC.

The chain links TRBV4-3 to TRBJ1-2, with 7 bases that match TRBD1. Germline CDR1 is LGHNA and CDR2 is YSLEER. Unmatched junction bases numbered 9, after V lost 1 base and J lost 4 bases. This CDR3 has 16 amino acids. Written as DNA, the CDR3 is TGCGCCAGCAGCCAAGGCACCACAGGGGAATCCTATGGCTACACCTTC. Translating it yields CASSQGTTGESYGYTF.

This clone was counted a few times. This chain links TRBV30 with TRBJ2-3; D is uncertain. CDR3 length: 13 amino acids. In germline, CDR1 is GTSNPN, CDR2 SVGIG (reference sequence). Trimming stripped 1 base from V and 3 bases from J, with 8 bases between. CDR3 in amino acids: CAWSEHRTDTQYF. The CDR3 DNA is TGTGCCTGGAGTGAGCATAGGACAGATACGCAGTATTTT.

The CDR3 nucleotides read TGTGCCAGCAGACTATTGACCACGAACACCGGGGAGCTGTTTTTT. Protein: CASRLLTTNTGELFF. The chain couples TRBV6-1 to TRBJ2-2, with D hard to call. CDR3 length equals 15 residues. The V gene's germline CDR1 is MNHNS and CDR2 SASEGT. V lost 6 bases and J lost 0, with 11 bases in between.

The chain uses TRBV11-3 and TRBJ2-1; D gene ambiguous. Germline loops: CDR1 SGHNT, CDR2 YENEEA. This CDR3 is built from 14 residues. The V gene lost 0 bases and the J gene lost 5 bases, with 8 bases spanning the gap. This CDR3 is CASSLELVNNEQFF. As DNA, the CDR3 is TGTGCCAGCAGCTTAGAGTTGGTCAACAATGAGCAGTTCTTC.

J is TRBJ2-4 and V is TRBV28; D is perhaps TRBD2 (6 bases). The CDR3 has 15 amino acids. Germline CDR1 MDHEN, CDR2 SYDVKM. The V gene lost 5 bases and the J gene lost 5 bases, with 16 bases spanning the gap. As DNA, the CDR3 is TGTGCCAGCAGTGCGCGGGGCCCGACAGAAAACATTCAGTACTTC. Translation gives CASSARGPTENIQYF.

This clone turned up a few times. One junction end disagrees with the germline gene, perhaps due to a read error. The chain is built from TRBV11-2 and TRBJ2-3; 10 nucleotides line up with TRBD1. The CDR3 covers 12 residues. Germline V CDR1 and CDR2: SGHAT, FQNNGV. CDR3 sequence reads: CASSDRDRGLHF. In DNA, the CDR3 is TGTGCCAGCAGCGACCGGGACAGGGGTCTCCATTTT.

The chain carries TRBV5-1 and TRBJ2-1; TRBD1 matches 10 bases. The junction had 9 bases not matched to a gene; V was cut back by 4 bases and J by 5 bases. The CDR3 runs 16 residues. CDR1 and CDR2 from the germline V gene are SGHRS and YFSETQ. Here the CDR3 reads CASSIRSGTGDNEQFF. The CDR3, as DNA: TGCGCCAGCAGCATACGATCCGGGACAGGGGACAATGAGCAGTTCTTC. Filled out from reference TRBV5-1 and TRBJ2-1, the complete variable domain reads KAGVTQTPRYLIKTRGQQVTLSCSPISGHRSVSWYQQTPGQGLQFLFEYFSETQRNKGNFPGRFSGRQFSNSRSEMNVSTLELGDSALYLCASSIRSGTGDNEQFFGPGTRLTVL.

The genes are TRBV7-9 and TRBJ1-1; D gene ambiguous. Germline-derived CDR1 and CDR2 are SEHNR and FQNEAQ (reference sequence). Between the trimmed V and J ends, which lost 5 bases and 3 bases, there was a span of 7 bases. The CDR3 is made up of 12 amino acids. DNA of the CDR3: TGTGCCAGCAGCCCCGTCCACACTGAAGCTTTCTTT. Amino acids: CASSPVHTEAFF.

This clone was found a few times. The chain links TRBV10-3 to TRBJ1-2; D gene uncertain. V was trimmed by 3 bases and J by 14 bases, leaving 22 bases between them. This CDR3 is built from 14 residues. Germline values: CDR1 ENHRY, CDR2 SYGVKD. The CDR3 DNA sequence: TGTGCCATCAGTGATACGACGGAGGGTAGGCCGGGGACCTTC. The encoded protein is CAISDTTEGRPGTF.

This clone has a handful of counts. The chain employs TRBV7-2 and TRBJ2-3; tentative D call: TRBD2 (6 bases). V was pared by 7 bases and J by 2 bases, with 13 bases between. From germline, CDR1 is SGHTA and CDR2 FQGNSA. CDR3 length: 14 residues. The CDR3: CASNRDLFTDTQYF. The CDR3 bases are TGTGCCAGCAACCGGGACTTATTCACAGATACGCAGTATTTT.

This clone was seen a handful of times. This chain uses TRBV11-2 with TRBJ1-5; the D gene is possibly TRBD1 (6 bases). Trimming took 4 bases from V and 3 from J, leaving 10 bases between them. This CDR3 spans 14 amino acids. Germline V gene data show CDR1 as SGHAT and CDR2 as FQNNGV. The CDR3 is CASSSGQINQPQHF. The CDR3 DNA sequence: TGTGCCAGCAGCTCAGGACAGATCAATCAGCCCCAGCATTTT.

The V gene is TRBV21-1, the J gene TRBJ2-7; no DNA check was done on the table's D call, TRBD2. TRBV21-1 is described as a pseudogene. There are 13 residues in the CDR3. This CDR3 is CASSKRTSGEQYV. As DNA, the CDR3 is TGTGCCAGCAGCAAAAGGACTAGCGGCGAGCAGTACGTC.

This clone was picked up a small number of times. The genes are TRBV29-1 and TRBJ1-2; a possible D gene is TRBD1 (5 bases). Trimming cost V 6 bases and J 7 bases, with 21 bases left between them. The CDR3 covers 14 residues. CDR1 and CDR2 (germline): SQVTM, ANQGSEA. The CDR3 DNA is TGCAGCGTCTACCGGCGCGGAGGGGAAGGTGGCTACACCTTC. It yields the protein CSVYRRGGEGGYTF.

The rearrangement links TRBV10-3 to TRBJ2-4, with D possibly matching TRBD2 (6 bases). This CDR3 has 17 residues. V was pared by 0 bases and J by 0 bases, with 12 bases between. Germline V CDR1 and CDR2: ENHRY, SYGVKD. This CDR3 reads CAISESAGGIAKNIQYF. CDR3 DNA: TGTGCCATCAGTGAGTCGGCTGGGGGGATAGCCAAAAACATTCAGTACTTC.

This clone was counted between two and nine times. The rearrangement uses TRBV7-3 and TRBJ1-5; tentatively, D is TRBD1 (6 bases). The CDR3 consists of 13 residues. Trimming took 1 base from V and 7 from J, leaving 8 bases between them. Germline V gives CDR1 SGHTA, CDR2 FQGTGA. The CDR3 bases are TGTGCCAGCAGCTTAATGCAGGGGCAGCCCCAGCATTTT. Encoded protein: CASSLMQGQPQHF.

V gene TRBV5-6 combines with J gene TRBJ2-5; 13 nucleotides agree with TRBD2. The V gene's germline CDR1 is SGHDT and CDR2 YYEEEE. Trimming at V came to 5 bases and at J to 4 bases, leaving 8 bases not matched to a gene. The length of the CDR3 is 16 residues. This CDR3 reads CASRDTGLAGRETQYF. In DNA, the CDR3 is TGTGCCAGCAGGGACACGGGACTAGCGGGACGAGAGACCCAGTACTTC.